These T cell receptor beta chains were read from a single sample in a study of cytomegalovirus exposure and HLA in healthy donors. Produced via immunoSEQ multiplex PCR; TCRdb's table is partial and in-frame only. The table lists some 140,000 clones, 60% to 80% of them singletons. Sequencing input: PBMCs. The receptors were sampled from a man aged 25-45 years in good health and CMV-seropositive. The CDR3 runs from the conserved cysteine through the conserved F or W. Each record gives: J gene, V gene, D gene, clone size, CDR3 DNA, CDR3 protein. The D gene is left open where the match is weak. Expanded clones are given a class, and other clones once, few, many or no size at all.

>TRBJ2-7|TRBV28|.|.
TGTGCCAGCAGCCCTCCCTTGGACAGCAGGTTCGCGCAGTACTTC
CASSPPLDSRFAQYF
>TRBJ1-1|TRBV30|TRBD1|.
TGTGCCTGGAAAAGGGACAGGCGCGCTTTCTTT
CAWKRDRRAFF
>TRBJ2-2|TRBV12-5|TRBD1|.
TGTGCTAGTGGTTTGGCTACGACAGGGCTGGACACCGGGGAGCTGTTTTTT
CASGLATTGLDTGELFF
>TRBJ1-5|TRBV29-1|TRBD1|.
TGCAGCGTTGAAACAGGGGGCCTCAATCAGCCCCAGCATTTT
CSVETGGLNQPQHF
>TRBJ1-1|TRBV10-3|.|few
TGTGCCATCAGTGACTTTTTGAACACTGAAGCTTTCTTT
CAISDFLNTEAFF
>TRBJ2-1|TRBV28|.|.
TGTGCCAGCAGAGCGGCGGGTTCCTACAATGAGCAGTTCTTC
CASRAAGSYNEQFF
>TRBJ2-2|TRBV7-9|.|.
TGTGCCAGCAGCCAGTCCCCCGGGGAGCTGTTTTTT
CASSQSPGELFF
>TRBJ2-1|TRBV28|TRBD1|.
TGTGCCAACCAGGGGGCGGGCAATGAGCAGTTCTTC
CANQGAGNEQFF
>TRBJ2-1|TRBV9|.|.
TGTGCCAGCAGCGTTCCCGGGAATGAGCAGTTCTTC
CASSVPGNEQFF
>TRBJ2-7|TRBV6-6|TRBD2|.
TGTGCCAGCAGTTACATGGCTAGCGGTTCCTACGAGCAGTACTTC
CASSYMASGSYEQYF
>TRBJ2-3|TRBV2|.|.
TGTGCCACCTCAATGGACTACTTAGATACGCAGTATTTT
CATSMDYLDTQYF
>TRBJ2-5|TRBV11-3|.|.
TGTGCCAGCAGCTTAGATGGGCAGACCCAGTACTTC
CASSLDGQTQYF
>TRBJ2-2|TRBV25-1|.|.
TGTGCCAGCACCAAATCAGCGGACTTCACCGGGGAGCTGTTTTTT
CASTKSADFTGELFF
>TRBJ2-1|TRBV7-3|TRBD2|few
TGTGCCAGCAGCTTATACGCTACGCTTACTAGCGCCTCCTACAATGAGCAGTTCTTC
CASSLYATLTSASYNEQFF
>TRBJ2-7|TRBV11-2|TRBD2|.
TGTGCCAGCAGCTTAGCTCTTTGGGCTAGCGGGGGTGCAGGGGAGCAGTACTTC
CASSLALWASGGAGEQYF
>TRBJ2-2|TRBV5-6|TRBD1|.
TGTGCCAGCAGCTTGTCCAGACCCGGGACAGGGGACGAATCCGGGGAGCTGTTTTTT
CASSLSRPGTGDESGELFF